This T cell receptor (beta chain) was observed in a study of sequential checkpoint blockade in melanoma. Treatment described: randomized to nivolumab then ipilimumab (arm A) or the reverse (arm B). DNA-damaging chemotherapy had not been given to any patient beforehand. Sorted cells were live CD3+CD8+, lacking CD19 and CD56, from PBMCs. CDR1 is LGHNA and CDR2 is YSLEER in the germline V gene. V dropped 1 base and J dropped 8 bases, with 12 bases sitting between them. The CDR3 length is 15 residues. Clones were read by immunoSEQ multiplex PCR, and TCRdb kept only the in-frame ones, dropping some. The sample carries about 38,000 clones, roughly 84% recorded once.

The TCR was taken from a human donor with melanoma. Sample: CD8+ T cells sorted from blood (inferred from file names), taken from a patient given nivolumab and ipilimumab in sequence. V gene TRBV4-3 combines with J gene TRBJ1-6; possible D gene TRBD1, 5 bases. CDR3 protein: CASSQALLGDSPLHF. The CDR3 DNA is TGCGCCAGCAGCCAAGCTCTTTTAGGGGATTCACCCCTCCACTTT.